The 32 T cell receptor beta chains below all came from one sample that was sequenced in a study of vaccination and CD4 T cells after COVID-19. Their specific antigens are unknown. Treatment of the sample: roughly nine-day PBMC culture with coronavirus spike peptide pools or control peptides (ViraFEST assay). The Oncomine TCR Beta short-read assay was applied to DNA of cultured CD4+ T cells. MiXCR was run by TCRdb on the PCR reads, yielding one entry per CDR3 protein. The table records just under 4,500 distinct CDR3 sequences, roughly 22% of them present only once. The input for sequencing was CD4+ T cells from blood, cultured in vitro, taken after SARS-CoV-2 vaccination. All receptors derive from a human donor who had recovered from COVID-19.

This clonotype is judged medium-sized. V and J are TRBV10-1 and TRBJ2-3, with 8 nucleotides matching TRBD2. Trimming cost V 5 bases and J 1 base; bases outside gene matches: 5. The germline V gene has CDR1 WNHNN and CDR2 SYGVQD (reference sequence). The CDR3 spans 15 residues. The CDR3, as DNA: TGCGCCAGCAGTAAAGGCGGGGGGCGCACAGATACGCAGTATTTT. Amino acids: CASSKGGGRTDTQYF.

The genes are TRBV5-1 and TRBJ2-5; 15 bases fit TRBD2. There are 17 residues in the CDR3. Germline loops: CDR1 SGHRS, CDR2 YFSETQ. Trimming removed 3 bases from V and 3 bases from J; junction bases left unmatched: 6. CDR3 in amino acids: CASSWGLAGGDKETQYF. The CDR3 nucleotides are TGCGCCAGCAGCTGGGGACTAGCGGGGGGAGATAAAGAGACCCAGTACTTC. Drawing the rest from reference TRBV5-1 and TRBJ2-5, the complete variable domain is KAGVTQTPRYLIKTRGQQVTLSCSPISGHRSVSWYQQTPGQGLQFLFEYFSETQRNKGNFPGRFSGRQFSNSRSEMNVSTLELGDSALYLCASSWGLAGGDKETQYFGPGTRLLVL.

This clonotype was seen only a few times. The chain has TRBV20-1 and TRBJ1-1; no definite D call. Germline V gene sequence: CDR1 DFQATT, CDR2 SNEGSKA (reference sequence). V dropped 4 bases and J dropped 0 bases, with 15 bases sitting between them. CDR3 size: 15 residues. CDR3 in amino acids: CSANDEAGMNTEAFF. The DNA of the CDR3 is TGCAGTGCTAATGACGAGGCGGGAATGAACACTGAAGCTTTCTTT.

In its sample, this clonotype is medium-sized. The chain uses TRBV10-3 and TRBJ2-7; 12 bases are a match to TRBD1. Germline CDR1 reads ENHRY; CDR2 reads SYGVKD. V lost 11 bases to trimming and J lost 3 bases; unmatched junction nucleotides: 5. The CDR3 totals 13 residues. Written as DNA, the CDR3 is TGTGCCGCCTGGGACAGGGGGCACTACGAGCAGTACTTC. Protein sequence: CAAWDRGHYEQYF.

This clonotype has a handful of counts. The gene calls are TRBV6-1 and TRBJ2-1, with 12 bases identical to TRBD2. In germline, CDR1 is MNHNS, CDR2 SASEGT. Trimming cost V 4 bases and J 1 base; bases outside gene matches: 2. The CDR3 has 16 residues. CDR3 amino acids: CASSGTSGASYNEQFF. CDR3 nucleotides: TGTGCCAGCAGTGGGACTAGCGGGGCATCCTACAATGAGCAGTTCTTC.

By its share, this clonotype is medium-sized. The CDR3 DNA follows: TGTGCCAGCAGCCAGGGGTCCACGGGAGGCTACACCTTC. Translated, it gives CASSQGSTGGYTF. The chain has TRBV6-1 and TRBJ1-2, with TRBD1 as a possible D gene (6 bases). Germline V gene sequence: CDR1 MNHNS, CDR2 SASEGT. The CDR3 length is 13 residues. V was shortened by 6 bases and J by 8 bases, with 16 bases between the two germline ends.

This clonotype was seen once. The genes are TRBV5-4 and TRBJ2-1; 7 bases agree with TRBD1. V was clipped by 4 bases and J by 1 base; unmatched bases: 5. This CDR3 region has 15 residues. CDR1 and CDR2 from the germline V gene are SGHNT and YYREEE (reference sequence). CDR3 DNA: TGTGCCAGCAGCCATACACAGGGGTCCTACAATGAGCAGTTCTTC. The encoded protein is CASSHTQGSYNEQFF.

This chain joins TRBV5-1 and TRBJ1-2; D remains unclear. V was shortened by 3 bases and J by 2 bases, with 8 bases between the two germline ends. The germline V gene has CDR1 SGHRS and CDR2 YFSETQ. The CDR3 contains 13 residues. CDR3 in amino acids: CASSSGLNYGYTF. DNA of the CDR3: TGCGCCAGCAGCTCCGGACTCAACTATGGCTACACCTTC.

This clonotype appeared a few times. The CDR3 loop reads CASSLTKTGSRYSDTQYF. The CDR3, as DNA: TGTGCCAGCAGCTTAACCAAAACCGGGTCTAGGTACTCCGATACGCAGTATTTT. The chain couples TRBV7-3 to TRBJ2-3, with unresolved D. V lost 0 bases and J lost 6, with 22 bases in between. This CDR3 region has 18 residues. From germline, CDR1 is SGHTA and CDR2 FQGTGA.

This sequence joins TRBV5-4 and TRBJ1-2; D remains ambiguous. Trimming shortened V by 3 bases and J by 3 bases, and 6 bases separated the two germline ends. There are 12 residues in the CDR3. The germline V gene has CDR1 SGHNT and CDR2 YYREEE (reference sequence). The chain's CDR3 is CASSSPDYGYTF. The CDR3 DNA reads TGTGCCAGCAGCTCCCCGGACTATGGCTACACCTTC.

This chain connects TRBV6-4 to TRBJ1-2; perhaps TRBD1 as D (5 bases). CDR3 length: 14 amino acids. The V gene's germline CDR1 is MRHNA and CDR2 SNTAGT. Trimming removed 7 bases at V and 8 bases at J, with 20 bases between. CDR3 protein: CASTRDESRGGYTF. The CDR3 DNA reads as TGTGCCAGCACCCGGGACGAGTCCCGGGGGGGCTACACCTTC.

This clonotype was detected a few times. The gene calls are TRBV29-1 and TRBJ2-3; D remains unclear. Trimming removed 7 bases at V and 6 bases at J, with 11 bases between. Germline CDR1 and CDR2: SQVTM and ANQGSEA. This CDR3 is 11 amino acids long. The CDR3 nucleotides are TGCAGCGCAAGACTCGGCGATACGCAGTATTTT. This translates into CSARLGDTQYF.

Comments on this clonotype: Germline and junction disagree at one end, which may indicate a read error. The CDR3 nucleotides are TGTGCCGGCAGTTTAGTCGTCGGGACAGGGGGCAACTATGGCTACACCTTC. It yields the protein CAGSLVVGTGGNYGYTF. This chain uses TRBV27 with TRBJ1-2, with 12 bases identical to TRBD1. CDR3 length: 17 amino acids. In germline, CDR1 is MNHEY, CDR2 SMNVEV (reference sequence).

This chain uses TRBV6-1 with TRBJ1-3; D is possibly TRBD1 (6 bases). Germline V gives CDR1 MNHNS, CDR2 SASEGT. The CDR3 has 14 residues. The V end lost 3 bases, the J end lost 2 bases, and 8 bases lay between the germline ends. Written as DNA, the CDR3 is TGTGCCAGCAGTGAGAGGGGGACTGGAAACACCATATATTTT. Residues: CASSERGTGNTIYF.

This clonotype was counted a few times. This chain connects TRBV10-3 to TRBJ2-7, with D tentatively TRBD1 or TRBD2 (6 bases each). The CDR3 extends over 17 amino acids. Germline values: CDR1 ENHRY, CDR2 SYGVKD. Trimming cost V 2 bases and J 0 bases, with 17 bases left between them. DNA of the CDR3: TGTGCCATCAGTGAGATTTTTGGGGGGCGAAACTCCTACGAGCAGTACTTC. As protein: CAISEIFGGRNSYEQYF.

The chain joins TRBV7-3 to TRBJ1-1; maybe TRBD1 (6 bases). CDR1 is SGHTA and CDR2 is FQGTGA in the germline V gene. The length of the CDR3 is 14 residues. Trimming took 6 bases from V and 4 from J, leaving 15 bases between them. The CDR3: CASSSTGSITEAFF. Written as DNA, the CDR3 is TGTGCCAGCAGTTCCACAGGGTCTATCACTGAAGCTTTCTTT.

By proportion, this clonotype is medium-sized. The J gene is TRBJ2-7, the V gene TRBV20-1; possibly TRBD1 or TRBD2 for D (5 bases each). This CDR3 spans 13 amino acids. Trimming removed 5 bases from V and 6 bases from J, with 17 bases in between. Germline CDR1 DFQATT, CDR2 SNEGSKA (reference sequence). CDR3 protein: CSAYSGTEGEQYF. In nucleotides, the CDR3 is TGCAGTGCTTACTCCGGGACGGAAGGCGAGCAGTACTTC.

Many counts were recorded for this clonotype. The rearrangement uses TRBV4-3 and TRBJ2-5; D unclear. The CDR3 runs to 15 residues. Germline CDR1 reads LGHNA; CDR2 reads YSLEER. With 0 bases removed from V and 4 bases from J, the gap between germline ends came to 12 bases. CDR3 in DNA: TGCGCCAGCAGCCAAGAATTATCGGGCCGAGAGACCCAGTACTTC. This encodes CASSQELSGRETQYF.

By proportion, this clonotype is hyperexpanded. The chain is built from TRBV20-1 and TRBJ1-1, with D perhaps TRBD1 (5 bases). The CDR3 has 13 residues. The V end lost 3 bases, the J end lost 5 bases, and 13 bases lay between the germline ends. Germline CDR1 is DFQATT and CDR2 is SNEGSKA (reference sequence). The CDR3 coding sequence is TGCAGTGCTAGGATCGGAGGGGAAACTGAAGCTTTCTTT. Amino acids: CSARIGGETEAFF.

This clonotype was counted only a few times. The CDR3 DNA reads TGCAGCGGGGACGGGGGGTGGACCTCCTACAATGAGCAGTTCTTC. This translates into CSGDGGWTSYNEQFF. The rearrangement uses TRBV20-1 and TRBJ2-1; 7 bases line up with TRBD2. Looked up from germline, CDR1 is DFQATT and CDR2 is SNEGSKA (reference sequence). The length of the CDR3 is 15 residues.

This clonotype has a handful of counts. The V call is TRBV10-1, the J call TRBJ2-1; 11 positions agree with TRBD2. The CDR3 has 14 amino acids. Losses at the gene ends were 10 bases for V and 7 bases for J; bases not matched to a gene: 9. The germline V gene has CDR1 WNHNN and CDR2 SYGVQD (reference sequence). The CDR3 DNA reads TGCGCCACCCATAGCGGGGGGGCGGGGAATGAGCAGTTCTTC. This sequence encodes CATHSGGAGNEQFF.

This clonotype qualifies as large. The chain couples TRBV10-1 to TRBJ1-5; tentative D call: TRBD1 (5 bases). The V end was cut by 8 bases, the J end by 1 base, with 12 bases between. Germline V gives CDR1 WNHNN, CDR2 SYGVQD (reference sequence). CDR3 length: 14 amino acids. CDR3 region: CASYPWGSNQPQHF. The CDR3, as DNA: TGCGCCAGCTACCCTTGGGGGAGCAATCAGCCCCAGCATTTT.

This clonotype occurred a few times. The chain is built from TRBV6-4 and TRBJ1-1; unclear D gene. Germline lookup yields CDR1 MRHNA and CDR2 SNTAGT. The CDR3 length is 14 residues. V gave up 6 bases and J gave up 1 base, with 12 bases separating them. CDR3 protein: CASSASPGNTEAFF. The CDR3 DNA reads TGTGCCAGCAGCGCGTCTCCGGGGAACACTGAAGCTTTCTTT.

This clonotype is medium-sized in the sample. The CDR3, as DNA: TGCAGTGCTAGAGTGGAGACGGCCGATAATTCACCCCTCCACTTT. Its translation: CSARVETADNSPLHF. V gene TRBV20-1 combines with J gene TRBJ1-6; D not resolved. The germline gives CDR1 DFQATT, CDR2 SNEGSKA (reference sequence). The CDR3 totals 15 residues. Trimming took 1 base from V and 5 from J, leaving 12 bases between them.

The chain has TRBV6-2 or TRBV6-3 and TRBJ2-1; 8 bases map to TRBD2. This CDR3 has 13 amino acids. V was pared by 4 bases and J by 9 bases, with 5 bases of the junction left unmatched. The V gene's germline CDR1 is MNHEY and CDR2 SVGEGT. Here the CDR3 reads CASSFGGGGEQFF. The CDR3 DNA reads as TGTGCCAGCAGTTTCGGGGGGGGCGGTGAGCAGTTCTTC.

Relative to its sample, this clonotype is medium-sized. This chain joins TRBV20-1 and TRBJ1-5; D perhaps matches TRBD1 (6 bases). The germline CDR1 and CDR2 sequences are DFQATT and SNEGSKA (reference sequence). Between the trimmed V and J ends, which lost 1 base and 4 bases, there was a span of 8 bases. This CDR3 is 13 amino acids long. The CDR3 sequence: CSARAGANQPQHF. CDR3 nucleotides: TGCAGTGCTAGAGCAGGGGCTAATCAGCCCCAGCATTTT.

This clonotype was detected a few times. The chain couples TRBV6-1 to TRBJ1-1; D might be TRBD1 (6 bases). CDR3 length equals 12 residues. V dropped 5 bases and J dropped 5 bases, with 9 bases sitting between them. Germline assignment: CDR1 MNHNS and CDR2 SASEGT. In DNA, the CDR3 is TGTGCCAGCAGTACAGGGATAACTGAAGCTTTCTTT. Its translation is CASSTGITEAFF.

This clonotype came up a few times. This chain joins TRBV27 and TRBJ1-5; no reliable D call. From germline, CDR1 is MNHEY and CDR2 SMNVEV (reference sequence). The CDR3 sequence is 13 residues long. The V gene lost 3 bases and the J gene lost 2 bases, with 5 bases spanning the gap. The CDR3 DNA follows: TGTGCCAGCAGTTTGTGGGGCAATCAGCCCCAGCATTTT. It is translated as CASSLWGNQPQHF.

Relative to its sample, this clonotype is medium-sized. This sequence joins TRBV6-1 and TRBJ2-7; D remains ambiguous. CDR3 length: 11 amino acids. The germline V gene encodes CDR1 MNHNS and CDR2 SASEGT. With 1 base removed from V and 3 bases from J, the gap between germline ends came to 1 base. The CDR3 here is CASSEGYEQYF. CDR3 nucleotide sequence: TGTGCCAGCAGTGAAGGCTACGAGCAGTACTTC.

This clonotype was counted a few times. The V and J genes are TRBV6-2 or TRBV6-3 and TRBJ1-2; a possible D gene is TRBD1 (6 bases). V shed 0 bases and J shed 2 bases, with 7 bases lying between them. This CDR3 is built from 14 residues. CDR1 MNHEY and CDR2 SVGEGT come from the germline V gene. Written as DNA, the CDR3 is TGTGCCAGCAGTTACTCAACAGGGAACTATGGCTACACCTTC. Residues: CASSYSTGNYGYTF.

This clonotype is medium-sized by share. The V gene is TRBV7-9, the J gene TRBJ1-5; the match to TRBD1 covers 8 bases. CDR1 is SEHNR and CDR2 is FQNEAQ in the germline V gene (reference sequence). The length of the CDR3 is 14 residues. The J segment lost 2 bases and the V segment lost 5 bases, leaving 2 bases of the junction unmatched. The CDR3 loop reads CASSGQGGNQPQHF. CDR3 DNA sequence: TGTGCCAGCAGCGGACAGGGAGGCAATCAGCCCCAGCATTTT.

By share, this clonotype ranks as medium-sized. The V gene is TRBV20-1, the J gene TRBJ2-7; no firm D call. The CDR3 covers 11 residues. Germline V CDR1 and CDR2: DFQATT, SNEGSKA (reference sequence). Between the trimmed V and J ends, which lost 3 bases and 6 bases, there was a span of 9 bases. In nucleotides, the CDR3 is TGCAGTGCTAGTTCGGGTTTCGAGCAGTACTTC. It translates to CSASSGFEQYF.